A selection of T cell receptor beta chains follows, all from one sample in a study of T cell responses to AZD1222 COVID-19 vaccine. Sequenced by immunoSEQ multiplex PCR; TCRdb stores in-frame clones only, minus some. The repertoire holds about 110,000 clones, with approximately 91% as singletons. This material consisted of peripheral blood, taken on day 0 of MenACWY control vaccination. All receptors derive from an adult in good health. CDR3s include the opening cysteine and the closing phenylalanine or tryptophan. D genes are given only for firm matches. The listing skips clone size in some rows; elsewhere it reads once, few, many or a size class.

cdr3_length: 16; v_call: TRBV9; d_call: .; j_call: TRBJ1-6; clone_size: .; cdr3_aa: CASSVSGSSASSPLHF; cdr3_nt: TGTGCCAGCAGCGTATCCGGGTCTTCGGCGAGTTCACCCCTCCACTTT
cdr3_length: 15; v_call: TRBV6-6; d_call: .; j_call: TRBJ1-1; clone_size: .; cdr3_aa: CASSYSGGGGWEAFF; cdr3_nt: TGTGCCAGCAGTTACTCCGGAGGGGGAGGCTGGGAAGCTTTCTTT
cdr3_length: 17; v_call: TRBV19; d_call: TRBD1; j_call: TRBJ1-5; clone_size: .; cdr3_aa: CASSIGTGGAFGQPQHF; cdr3_nt: TGTGCCAGTAGTATAGGGACAGGGGGCGCGTTTGGTCAGCCCCAGCATTTT
cdr3_length: 15; v_call: TRBV5-8; d_call: .; j_call: TRBJ1-2; clone_size: .; cdr3_aa: CASSRGGRTWEGYTF; cdr3_nt: TGTGCCAGCAGCCGTGGGGGACGGACATGGGAAGGCTACACCTTC
cdr3_length: 14; v_call: TRBV3-1/TRBV3-2; d_call: .; j_call: TRBJ2-3; clone_size: .; cdr3_aa: CASSQAGDGDTQYF; cdr3_nt: TGTGCCAGCAGCCAAGCAGGGGATGGGGATACGCAGTATTTT
cdr3_length: 18; v_call: TRBV5-1; d_call: .; j_call: TRBJ2-1; clone_size: .; cdr3_aa: CASSSWSGRDSIYNEQFF; cdr3_nt: TGCGCCAGCAGCTCTTGGAGCGGTAGGGACTCAATCTACAATGAGCAGTTCTTC
cdr3_length: 15; v_call: TRBV4-3; d_call: .; j_call: TRBJ1-1; clone_size: .; cdr3_aa: CASSKEGFTNTEAFF; cdr3_nt: TGCGCCAGCAGTAAAGAGGGGTTCACGAACACTGAAGCTTTCTTT
cdr3_length: 15; v_call: TRBV7-2; d_call: .; j_call: TRBJ1-2; clone_size: .; cdr3_aa: CASSLGMGGDYGYTF; cdr3_nt: TGTGCCAGCAGCTTAGGGATGGGTGGGGACTATGGCTACACCTTC
cdr3_length: 15; v_call: TRBV6-2/TRBV6-3; d_call: .; j_call: TRBJ1-2; clone_size: .; cdr3_aa: CASTPSPGLLYGYTF; cdr3_nt: TGTGCCAGCACCCCATCACCGGGGCTGCTCTATGGCTACACCTTC
cdr3_length: 17; v_call: TRBV7-2; d_call: .; j_call: TRBJ2-6; clone_size: .; cdr3_aa: CASSFTGGGSGANVLTF; cdr3_nt: TGTGCCAGCAGCTTCACAGGTGGGGGCTCTGGGGCCAACGTCCTGACTTTC
cdr3_length: 16; v_call: TRBV18; d_call: TRBD1; j_call: TRBJ1-1; clone_size: .; cdr3_aa: CASSSDRGRLNTEAFF; cdr3_nt: TGTGCCAGCTCTTCAGACAGGGGGCGGTTGAACACTGAAGCTTTCTTT
cdr3_length: 15; v_call: TRBV4-1; d_call: .; j_call: TRBJ2-1; clone_size: few; cdr3_aa: CASSQERTPYNEQFF; cdr3_nt: TGCGCCAGCAGCCAAGAGAGGACACCTTACAATGAGCAGTTCTTC
cdr3_length: 15; v_call: TRBV6-2/TRBV6-3; d_call: TRBD2; j_call: TRBJ2-1; clone_size: .; cdr3_aa: CASSYGGESYNEQFF; cdr3_nt: TGTGCCAGCAGTTACGGGGGGGAATCCTACAATGAGCAGTTCTTC
cdr3_length: 13; v_call: TRBV29-1; d_call: TRBD2; j_call: TRBJ2-7; clone_size: once; cdr3_aa: CSVRTSQSYEQYF; cdr3_nt: TGCAGCGTGAGGACTAGCCAAAGCTACGAGCAGTACTTC
cdr3_length: 13; v_call: TRBV9; d_call: .; j_call: TRBJ1-1; clone_size: .; cdr3_aa: CASSPAGDTEAFF; cdr3_nt: TGTGCCAGCAGCCCAGCCGGGGACACTGAAGCTTTCTTT
cdr3_length: 15; v_call: TRBV9; d_call: .; j_call: TRBJ1-4; clone_size: .; cdr3_aa: CASSGPDRLNEKLFF; cdr3_nt: TGTGCCAGCAGCGGCCCGGACAGACTTAATGAAAAACTGTTTTTT
cdr3_length: 13; v_call: TRBV6-5; d_call: .; j_call: TRBJ1-2; clone_size: once; cdr3_aa: CASRGRGGYGYTF; cdr3_nt: TGTGCCAGCCGAGGAAGGGGCGGGTATGGCTACACCTTC
cdr3_length: 18; v_call: TRBV5-6; d_call: TRBD1; j_call: TRBJ2-2; clone_size: once; cdr3_aa: CASSAGTGGFRYTGELFF; cdr3_nt: TGTGCCAGCAGCGCTGGGACAGGGGGCTTTCGGTACACCGGGGAGCTGTTTTTT
cdr3_length: 16; v_call: TRBV9; d_call: TRBD2; j_call: TRBJ2-2; clone_size: .; cdr3_aa: CASSVGLAGGPGELFF; cdr3_nt: TGTGCCAGCAGCGTAGGCCTAGCGGGGGGTCCGGGGGAGCTGTTTTTT
cdr3_length: 14; v_call: TRBV3-1/TRBV3-2; d_call: .; j_call: TRBJ2-3; clone_size: .; cdr3_aa: CASSQDGLTDTQYF; cdr3_nt: TGTGCCAGCAGCCAAGATGGTCTCACAGATACGCAGTATTTT
cdr3_length: 13; v_call: TRBV7-3; d_call: .; j_call: TRBJ1-1; clone_size: .; cdr3_aa: CASSITGSTEAFF; cdr3_nt: TGTGCCAGCAGCATTACAGGGAGCACTGAAGCTTTCTTT
cdr3_length: 14; v_call: TRBV14; d_call: .; j_call: TRBJ1-3; clone_size: .; cdr3_aa: CASSPRGTGNTIYF; cdr3_nt: TGTGCCAGCAGCCCCCGAGGGACTGGAAACACCATATATTTT
cdr3_length: 13; v_call: TRBV6-5; d_call: TRBD1; j_call: TRBJ1-1; clone_size: .; cdr3_aa: CASSRTGGTEAFF; cdr3_nt: TGTGCCAGCAGCCGTACAGGGGGGACTGAAGCTTTCTTT
cdr3_length: 14; v_call: TRBV10-3; d_call: .; j_call: TRBJ1-1; clone_size: .; cdr3_aa: CAISAEGGVTEAFF; cdr3_nt: TGTGCCATCAGTGCTGAGGGAGGGGTCACTGAAGCTTTCTTT
cdr3_length: 14; v_call: TRBV5-1; d_call: .; j_call: TRBJ1-3; clone_size: once; cdr3_aa: CASRSAASGNTIYF; cdr3_nt: TGCGCCAGCAGATCGGCAGCGTCTGGAAACACCATATATTTT
cdr3_length: 14; v_call: TRBV18; d_call: .; j_call: TRBJ2-7; clone_size: .; cdr3_aa: CASSPGQNTYEQYF; cdr3_nt: TGTGCCAGCTCACCCGGACAGAATACCTACGAGCAGTACTTC
cdr3_length: 11; v_call: TRBV5-5; d_call: .; j_call: TRBJ2-3; clone_size: once; cdr3_aa: CASIVGNLQYF; cdr3_nt: TGTGCCAGCATTGTGGGCAACCTGCAGTATTTT
cdr3_length: 13; v_call: TRBV19; d_call: TRBD1; j_call: TRBJ1-2; clone_size: .; cdr3_aa: CASNRQGADGYTF; cdr3_nt: TGTGCCAGCAACCGACAGGGGGCGGATGGCTACACCTTC
cdr3_length: 14; v_call: TRBV19; d_call: TRBD2; j_call: TRBJ2-7; clone_size: .; cdr3_aa: CASRVGGSSYEQYF; cdr3_nt: TGTGCCAGTAGGGTCGGCGGGAGCTCCTACGAGCAGTACTTC